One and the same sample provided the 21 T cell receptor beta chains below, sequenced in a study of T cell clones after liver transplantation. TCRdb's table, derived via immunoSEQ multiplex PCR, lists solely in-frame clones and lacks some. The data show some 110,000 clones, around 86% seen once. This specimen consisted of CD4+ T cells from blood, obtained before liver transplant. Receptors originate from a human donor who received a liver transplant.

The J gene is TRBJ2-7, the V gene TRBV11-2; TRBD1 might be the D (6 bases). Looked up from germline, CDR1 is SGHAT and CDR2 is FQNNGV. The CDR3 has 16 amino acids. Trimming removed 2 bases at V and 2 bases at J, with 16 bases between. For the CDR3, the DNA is TGTGCCAGCAGCTTAATACAGGGAAAGGGCCCCTACGAGCAGTACTTC. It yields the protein CASSLIQGKGPYEQYF.

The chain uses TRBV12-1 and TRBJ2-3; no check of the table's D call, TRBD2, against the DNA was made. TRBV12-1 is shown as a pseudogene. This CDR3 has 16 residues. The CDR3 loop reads CASSFREQSIADTQYF. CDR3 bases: TGTGCCAGCAGCTTTCGGGAGCAAAGCATAGCAGATACGCAGTATTTT.

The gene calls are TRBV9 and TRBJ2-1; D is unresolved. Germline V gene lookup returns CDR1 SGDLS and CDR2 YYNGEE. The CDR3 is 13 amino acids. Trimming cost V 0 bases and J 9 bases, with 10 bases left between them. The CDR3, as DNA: TGTGCCAGCAGCGTAGACGGAGTGCTTGAGCAGTTCTTC. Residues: CASSVDGVLEQFF.

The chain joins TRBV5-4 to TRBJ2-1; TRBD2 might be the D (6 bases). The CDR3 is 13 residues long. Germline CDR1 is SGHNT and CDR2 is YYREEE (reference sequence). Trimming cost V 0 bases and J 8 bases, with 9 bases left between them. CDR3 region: CASSLVGGDEQFF. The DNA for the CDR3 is TGTGCCAGCAGCTTGGTCGGGGGAGATGAGCAGTTCTTC.

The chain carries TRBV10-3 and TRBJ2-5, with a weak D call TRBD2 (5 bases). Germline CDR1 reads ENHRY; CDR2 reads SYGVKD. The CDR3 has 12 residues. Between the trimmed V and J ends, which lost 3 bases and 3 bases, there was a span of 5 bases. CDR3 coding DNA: TGTGCCATCAGTGAACTAGAAGAGACCCAGTACTTC. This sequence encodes CAISELEETQYF.

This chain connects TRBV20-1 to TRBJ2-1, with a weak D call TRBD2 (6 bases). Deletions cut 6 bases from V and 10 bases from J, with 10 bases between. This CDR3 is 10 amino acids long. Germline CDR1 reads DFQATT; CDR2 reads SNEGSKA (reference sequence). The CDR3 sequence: CSAVRGEQFF. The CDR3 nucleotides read TGCAGTGCAGTACGGGGGGAGCAGTTCTTC.

As DNA, the CDR3 is TGTGCCAGCAGCTTGGCGAGGGAGACCCAGTACTTC. Translation: CASSLARETQYF. The chain is built from TRBV5-4 and TRBJ2-5; D call uncertain. Trimming took off 0 bases at V and 5 bases at J, with 5 bases between the two ends. The V gene's germline CDR1 is SGHNT and CDR2 YYREEE (reference sequence). CDR3 length: 12 residues.

Here the CDR3 DNA reads TGTGCCTGGAGTAAGGGCGGCGATCGGGAGACCCAGTACTTC. Encoded protein: CAWSKGGDRETQYF. The rearrangement joins TRBV30 to TRBJ2-5; no reliable D call. Germline-derived CDR1 and CDR2 are GTSNPN and SVGIG (reference sequence). This CDR3 has 14 amino acids. V gave up 2 bases and J gave up 5 bases, with 15 bases separating them. Together with reference TRBV30 and TRBJ2-5, the CDR3 gives the full variable domain: SQTIHQWPATLVQPVGSPLSLECTVEGTSNPNLYWYRQAAGRGLQLLFYSVGIGQISSEVPQNLSASRPQDRQFILSSKKLLLSDSGFYLCAWSKGGDRETQYFGPGTRLLVL.

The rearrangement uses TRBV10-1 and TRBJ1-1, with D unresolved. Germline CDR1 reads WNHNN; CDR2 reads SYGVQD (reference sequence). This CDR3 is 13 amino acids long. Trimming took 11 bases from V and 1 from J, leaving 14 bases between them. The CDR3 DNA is TGCGCCTGCCCGGACGTAAGGAACACTGAAGCTTTCTTT. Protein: CACPDVRNTEAFF.

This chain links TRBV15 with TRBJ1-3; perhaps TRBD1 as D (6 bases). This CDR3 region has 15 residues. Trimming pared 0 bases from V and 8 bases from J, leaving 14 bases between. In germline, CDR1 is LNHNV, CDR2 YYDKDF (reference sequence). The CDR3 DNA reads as TGTGCCACCAGCAGAGACAGGGGATCCGGAGACACCATATATTTT. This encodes CATSRDRGSGDTIYF.

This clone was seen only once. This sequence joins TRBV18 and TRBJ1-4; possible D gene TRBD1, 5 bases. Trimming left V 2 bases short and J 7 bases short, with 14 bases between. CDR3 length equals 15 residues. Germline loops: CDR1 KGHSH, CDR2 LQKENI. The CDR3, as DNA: TGTGCCAGCTCACCAGGGGCCAAAGCCGTTGAAAAACTGTTTTTT. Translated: CASSPGAKAVEKLFF.

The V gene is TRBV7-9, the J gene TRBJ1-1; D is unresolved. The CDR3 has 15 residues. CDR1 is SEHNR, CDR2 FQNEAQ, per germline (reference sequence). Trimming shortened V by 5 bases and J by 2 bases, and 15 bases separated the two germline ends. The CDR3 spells CASSPLRNPNTEAFF. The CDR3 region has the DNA TGTGCCAGCAGCCCGCTGCGGAATCCAAACACTGAAGCTTTCTTT.

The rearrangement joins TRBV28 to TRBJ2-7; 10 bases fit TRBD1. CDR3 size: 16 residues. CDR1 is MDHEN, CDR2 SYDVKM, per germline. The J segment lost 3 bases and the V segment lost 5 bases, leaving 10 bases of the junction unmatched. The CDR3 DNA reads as TGTGCCAGCAGTCCTTCCGGGACAGGGGTCCACTACGAGCAGTACTTC. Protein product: CASSPSGTGVHYEQYF.

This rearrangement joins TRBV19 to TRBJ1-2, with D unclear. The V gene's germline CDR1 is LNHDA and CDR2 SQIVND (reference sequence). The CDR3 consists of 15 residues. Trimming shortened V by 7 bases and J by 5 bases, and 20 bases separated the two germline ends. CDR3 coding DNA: TGTGCCAGTATAAAAGACTCCGGCGTCGGGTATGGCTACACCTTC. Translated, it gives CASIKDSGVGYGYTF.

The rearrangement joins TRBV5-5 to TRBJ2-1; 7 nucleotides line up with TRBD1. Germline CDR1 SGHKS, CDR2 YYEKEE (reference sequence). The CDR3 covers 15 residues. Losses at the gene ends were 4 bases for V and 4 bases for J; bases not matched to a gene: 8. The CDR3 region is CASSRTGNEYNEQFF. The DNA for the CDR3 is TGTGCCAGCAGCAGGACAGGTAATGAGTACAATGAGCAGTTCTTC.

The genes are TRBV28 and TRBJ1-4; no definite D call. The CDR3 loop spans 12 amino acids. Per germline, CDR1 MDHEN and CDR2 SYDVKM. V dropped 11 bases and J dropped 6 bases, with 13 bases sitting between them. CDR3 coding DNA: TGTGCCGCGGGCCGGGAAGATGAAAAACTGTTTTTT. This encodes CAAGREDEKLFF. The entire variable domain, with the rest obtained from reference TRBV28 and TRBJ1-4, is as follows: DVKVTQSSRYLVKRTGEKVFLECVQDMDHENMFWYRQDPGLGLRLIYFSYDVKMKEKGDIPEGYSVSREKKERFSLILESASTNQTSMYLCAAGREDEKLFFGSGTQLSVL.

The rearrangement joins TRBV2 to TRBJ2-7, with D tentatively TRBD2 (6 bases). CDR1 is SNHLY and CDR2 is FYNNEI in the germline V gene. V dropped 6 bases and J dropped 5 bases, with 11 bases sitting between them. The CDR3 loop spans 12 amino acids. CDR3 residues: CASRWGGDEQYF. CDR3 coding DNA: TGTGCCAGCAGGTGGGGAGGTGACGAGCAGTACTTC.

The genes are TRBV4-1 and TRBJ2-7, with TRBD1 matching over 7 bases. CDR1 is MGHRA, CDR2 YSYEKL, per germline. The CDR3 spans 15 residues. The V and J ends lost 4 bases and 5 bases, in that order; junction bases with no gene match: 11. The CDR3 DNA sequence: TGCGCCAGCAGCCGACTACCCACAGGGGCGGACGAGCAGTACTTC. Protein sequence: CASSRLPTGADEQYF.

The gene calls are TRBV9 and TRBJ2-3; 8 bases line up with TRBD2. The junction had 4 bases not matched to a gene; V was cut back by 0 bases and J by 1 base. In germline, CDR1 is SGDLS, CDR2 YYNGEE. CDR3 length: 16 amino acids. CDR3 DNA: TGTGCCAGCAGCGTAGGAGTCGGGGGGGGCACAGATACGCAGTATTTT. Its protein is CASSVGVGGGTDTQYF.

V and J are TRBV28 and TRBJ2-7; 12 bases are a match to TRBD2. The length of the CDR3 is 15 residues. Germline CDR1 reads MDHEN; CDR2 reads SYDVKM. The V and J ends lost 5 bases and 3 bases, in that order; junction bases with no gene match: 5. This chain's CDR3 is CASSPETSGSYEQYF. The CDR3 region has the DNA TGTGCCAGCAGTCCGGAGACTAGCGGGAGCTACGAGCAGTACTTC.

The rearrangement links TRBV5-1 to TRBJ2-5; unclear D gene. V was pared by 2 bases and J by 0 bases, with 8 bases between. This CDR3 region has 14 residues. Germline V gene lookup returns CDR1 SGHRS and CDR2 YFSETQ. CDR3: CASSFQDDQETQYF. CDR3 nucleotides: TGCGCCAGCAGCTTCCAGGATGACCAAGAGACCCAGTACTTC. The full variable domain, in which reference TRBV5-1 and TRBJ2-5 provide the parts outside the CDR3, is KAGVTQTPRYLIKTRGQQVTLSCSPISGHRSVSWYQQTPGQGLQFLFEYFSETQRNKGNFPGRFSGRQFSNSRSEMNVSTLELGDSALYLCASSFQDDQETQYFGPGTRLLVL.